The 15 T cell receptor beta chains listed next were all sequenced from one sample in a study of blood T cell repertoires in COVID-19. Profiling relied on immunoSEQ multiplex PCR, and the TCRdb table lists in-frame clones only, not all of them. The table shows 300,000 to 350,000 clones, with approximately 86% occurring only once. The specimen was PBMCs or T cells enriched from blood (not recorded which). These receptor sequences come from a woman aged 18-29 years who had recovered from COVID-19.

The CDR3 here is CASSRSFFRELFF. The CDR3 DNA is TGTGCCAGCAGCCGCAGTTTTTTCCGGGAGCTGTTTTTT. This chain connects TRBV14 to TRBJ2-2, with D hard to call. Germline CDR1 and CDR2: SGHDN and FVKESK. The CDR3 contains 13 residues. V was clipped by 4 bases and J by 9 bases, with 12 bases between them. Using reference TRBV14 and TRBJ2-2 for the parts outside the CDR3, the full variable domain is EAGVTQFPSHSVIEKGQTVTLRCDPISGHDNLYWYRRVMGKEIKFLLHFVKESKQDESGMPNNRFLAERTGGTYSTLKVQPAELEDSGVYFCASSRSFFRELFFGEGSRLTVL.

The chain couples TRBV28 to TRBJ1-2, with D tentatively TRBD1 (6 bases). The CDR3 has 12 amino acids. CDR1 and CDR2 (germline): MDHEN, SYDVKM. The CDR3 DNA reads TGTGCACTACGACAGGTTAACTATGGCTACACCTTC. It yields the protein CALRQVNYGYTF.

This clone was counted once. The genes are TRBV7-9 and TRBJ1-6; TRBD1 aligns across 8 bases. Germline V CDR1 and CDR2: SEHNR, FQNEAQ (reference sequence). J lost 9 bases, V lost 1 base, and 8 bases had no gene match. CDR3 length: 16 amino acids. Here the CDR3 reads CASSLGSGGAGSPLHF. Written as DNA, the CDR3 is TGTGCCAGCAGCTTAGGATCAGGGGGCGCGGGTTCACCCCTCCACTTT.

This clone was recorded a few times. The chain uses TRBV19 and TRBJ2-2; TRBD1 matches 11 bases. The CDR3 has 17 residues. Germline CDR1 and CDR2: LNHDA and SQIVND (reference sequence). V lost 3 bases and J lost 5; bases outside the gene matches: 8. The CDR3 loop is CASSIYRTGGRTGELFF. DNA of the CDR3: TGTGCCAGTAGTATTTATCGGACAGGGGGCCGAACCGGGGAGCTGTTTTTT.

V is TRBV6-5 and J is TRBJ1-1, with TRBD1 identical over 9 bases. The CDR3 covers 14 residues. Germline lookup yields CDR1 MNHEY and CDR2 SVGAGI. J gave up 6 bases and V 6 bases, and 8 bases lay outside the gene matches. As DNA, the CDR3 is TGTGCCAGCAGCCCCACAGGGGGCGCGGCTGAAGCTTTCTTT. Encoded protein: CASSPTGGAAEAFF.

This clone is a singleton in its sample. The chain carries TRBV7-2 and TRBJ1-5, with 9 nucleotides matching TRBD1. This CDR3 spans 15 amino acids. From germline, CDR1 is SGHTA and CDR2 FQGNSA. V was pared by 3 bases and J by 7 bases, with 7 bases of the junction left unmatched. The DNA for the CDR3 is TGTGCCAGCAGCTTTTTACAGGGGGCTGAACAGCCCCAGCATTTT. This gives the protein CASSFLQGAEQPQHF.

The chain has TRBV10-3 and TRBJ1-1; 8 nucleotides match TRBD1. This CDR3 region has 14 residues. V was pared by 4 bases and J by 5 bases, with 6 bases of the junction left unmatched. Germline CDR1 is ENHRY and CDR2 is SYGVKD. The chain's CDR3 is CAISAGGTVTEAFF. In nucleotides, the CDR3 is TGTGCCATCAGTGCAGGGGGCACTGTGACTGAAGCTTTCTTT.

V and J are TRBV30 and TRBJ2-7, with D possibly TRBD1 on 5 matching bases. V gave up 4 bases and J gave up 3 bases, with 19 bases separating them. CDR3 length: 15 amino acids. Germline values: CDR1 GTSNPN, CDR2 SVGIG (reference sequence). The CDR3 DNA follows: TGTGCCTGGACGGGTGCGGCAGGGCTCATCTACGAGCAGTACTTC. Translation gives CAWTGAAGLIYEQYF.

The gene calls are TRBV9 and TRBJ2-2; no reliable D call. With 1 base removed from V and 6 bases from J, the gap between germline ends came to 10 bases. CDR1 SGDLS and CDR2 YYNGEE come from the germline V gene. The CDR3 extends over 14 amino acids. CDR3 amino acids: CASSVTGDPGELFF. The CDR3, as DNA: TGTGCCAGCAGCGTAACGGGTGACCCCGGGGAGCTGTTTTTT.

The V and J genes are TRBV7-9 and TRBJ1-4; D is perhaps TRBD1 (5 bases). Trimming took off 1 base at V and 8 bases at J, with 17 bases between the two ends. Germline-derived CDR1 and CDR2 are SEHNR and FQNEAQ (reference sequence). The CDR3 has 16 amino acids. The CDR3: CASSLVAGDQGEKLFF. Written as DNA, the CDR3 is TGTGCCAGCAGCTTAGTCGCGGGGGATCAAGGCGAAAAACTGTTTTTT.

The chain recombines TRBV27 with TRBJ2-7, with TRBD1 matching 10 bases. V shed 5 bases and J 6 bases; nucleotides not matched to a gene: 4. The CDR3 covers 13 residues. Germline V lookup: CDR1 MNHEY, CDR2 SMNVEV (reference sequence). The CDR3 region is CASSNDRGPEQYF. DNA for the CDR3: TGTGCCAGCAGTAACGACAGGGGGCCCGAGCAGTACTTC.

For the CDR3, the DNA is TGTGCCAGCTCACTTACGGGAGGAGTTTGGGAGCAGTACTTC. Translation gives CASSLTGGVWEQYF. V usage is TRBV18 and J usage is TRBJ2-7, with 7 positions matching TRBD2. This CDR3 has 14 amino acids. V lost 4 bases to trimming and J lost 7 bases; unmatched junction nucleotides: 10. Germline lookup yields CDR1 KGHSH and CDR2 LQKENI.

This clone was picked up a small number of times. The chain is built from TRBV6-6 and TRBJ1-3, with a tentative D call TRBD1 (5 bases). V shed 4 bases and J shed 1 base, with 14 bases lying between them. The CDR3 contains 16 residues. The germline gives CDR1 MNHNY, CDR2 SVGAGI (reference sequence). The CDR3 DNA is TGTGCCAGCAGTTCCCCAGGGATTGAGTCTGGAAACACCATATATTTT. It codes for CASSSPGIESGNTIYF.

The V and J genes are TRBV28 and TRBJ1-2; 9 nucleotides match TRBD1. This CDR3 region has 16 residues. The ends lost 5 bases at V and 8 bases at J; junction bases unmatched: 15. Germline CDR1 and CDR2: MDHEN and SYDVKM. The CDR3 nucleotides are TGTGCCAGCAGTACCTACCCCAGGACAGGGGTGCAGGGCTACACCTTC. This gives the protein CASSTYPRTGVQGYTF.

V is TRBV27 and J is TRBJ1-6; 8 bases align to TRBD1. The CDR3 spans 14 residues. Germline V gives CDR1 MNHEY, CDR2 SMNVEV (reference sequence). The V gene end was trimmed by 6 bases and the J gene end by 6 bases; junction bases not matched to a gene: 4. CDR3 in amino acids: CASRYDRGNSPLHF. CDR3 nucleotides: TGTGCCAGCAGATACGACAGGGGTAATTCACCCCTCCACTTT.